Here is one TCR beta chain with its context. Its specificity is unknown. This record comes from a study of post-analysis software for immune sequencing data. Across the study: In terms of disease course, relapsing-remitting, secondary progressive and progressive-relapsing multiple sclerosis were included.

Study-wide points: Patients with multiple sclerosis recorded significantly lower normalized Chao1 diversity than controls, the study found. Clustering by F measure revealed strong co-clustering among samples prepared together in one batch. TRBV5-6, TRBV5-1 and TRBV20-1 were among roughly 5 TRBV segments more frequent in patients than controls.

Unique molecular identifiers were built into the TCR beta cDNA libraries. Starting from about 0.94 to 9.7 million T cells, the study yielded about half a million cDNA molecules. TCRdb itself ran the PCR reads through MiXCR, one entry per CDR3 protein. This table holds fewer than 600,000 distinct CDR3 sequences, approximately 45% found once. V shed 0 bases and J shed 4 bases, with 16 bases lying between them. The CDR3 consists of 16 residues. The rearrangement uses TRBV5-3 and TRBJ2-5; possible D gene TRBD1, 5 bases. TRBV5-3 carries the ORF label, with uncertain function. This receptor was obtained from a girl between 5 and 17 years old with multiple sclerosis. Sequenced sample: blood. The CDR3 DNA reads TGTGCCAGAAGCTTGGGACAGCCCAACGGGTTAGAGACCCAGTACTTC. It is translated as CARSLGQPNGLETQYF.